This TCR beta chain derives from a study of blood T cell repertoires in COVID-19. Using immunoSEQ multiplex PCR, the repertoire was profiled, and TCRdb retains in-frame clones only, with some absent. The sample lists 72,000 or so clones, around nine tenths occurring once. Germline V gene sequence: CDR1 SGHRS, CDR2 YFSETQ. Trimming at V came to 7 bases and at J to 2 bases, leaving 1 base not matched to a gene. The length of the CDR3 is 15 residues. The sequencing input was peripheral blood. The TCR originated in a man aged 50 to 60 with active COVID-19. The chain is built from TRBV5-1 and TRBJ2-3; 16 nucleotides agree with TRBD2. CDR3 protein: CASGTSGRDTDTQYF. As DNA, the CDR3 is TGCGCCAGCGGGACTAGCGGGAGGGACACAGATACGCAGTATTTT.